The 10 T cell receptor beta chains presented below share a single source sample, sequenced in a study of shared clonotypes between healthy human individuals. Generated by immunoSEQ multiplex PCR, the TCRdb table keeps only in-frame clones and is missing some. The sample shows about half a million clones, about 74% of them seen only once. The sequenced material came from PBMCs. Source of these receptors: a woman aged 35 to 49 in good health. Some clones in this sample may be carry-over from other donors' samples.

The CDR3 DNA follows: TGTGCCAGAAGTTTACGGGACTACCAAGAGACCCAGTACTTC. This gives the protein CARSLRDYQETQYF. V usage is TRBV5-3 and J usage is TRBJ2-5, with D possibly matching TRBD2 (6 bases). TRBV5-3 is flagged as an ORF with uncertain function. V dropped 5 bases and J dropped 0 bases, with 11 bases sitting between them. CDR3 length: 14 amino acids.

The chain employs TRBV7-6 and TRBJ2-1, with TRBD2 identical over 8 bases. CDR3 size: 14 residues. J lost 4 bases, V lost 5 bases, and 4 bases had no gene match. In germline, CDR1 is SGHVS, CDR2 FNYEAQ. CDR3 loop: CASSATSAYNEQFF. Written as DNA, the CDR3 is TGTGCCAGCAGCGCGACTAGCGCGTACAATGAGCAGTTCTTC.

The sample holds a few counts of this clone. This chain uses TRBV2 with TRBJ2-2; no reliable D call. Deletions cut 8 bases from V and 3 bases from J, with 4 bases between. The CDR3 runs to 11 residues. Germline CDR1 reads SNHLY; CDR2 reads FYNNEI. Here the CDR3 DNA reads TGTGCCAGCCGGGACACCGGGGAGCTGTTTTTT. Protein sequence: CASRDTGELFF. Full variable domain (remainder filled in from reference TRBV2 and TRBJ2-2): EPEVTQTPSHQVTQMGQEVILRCVPISNHLYFYWYRQILGQKVEFLVSFYNNEISEKSEIFDDQFSVERPDGSNFTLKIRSTKLEDSAMYFCASRDTGELFFGEGSRLTVL.

The chain carries TRBV5-6 and TRBJ1-4; D is possibly TRBD1 (5 bases). V was trimmed by 4 bases and J by 4 bases, leaving 17 bases between them. The CDR3 sequence is 16 residues long. Germline V gives CDR1 SGHDT, CDR2 YYEEEE. DNA of the CDR3: TGTGCCAGCAGCGAGACCCCGGGGCAGGATAATGAAAAACTGTTTTTT. Translating gives CASSETPGQDNEKLFF. Together with reference TRBV5-6 and TRBJ1-4, the CDR3 gives the full variable domain: DAGVTQSPTHLIKTRGQQVTLRCSPKSGHDTVSWYQQALGQGPQFIFQYYEEEERQRGNFPDRFSGHQFPNYSSELNVNALLLGDSALYLCASSETPGQDNEKLFFGSGTQLSVL.

The rearrangement joins TRBV4-3 to TRBJ2-5; 8 nucleotides line up with TRBD1. V was pared by 4 bases and J by 4 bases, with 11 bases of the junction left unmatched. CDR3 size: 16 residues. Per the germline V gene, CDR1 is LGHNA and CDR2 is YSLEER. The CDR3 is CASSLDRAGSSETQYF. The CDR3 bases are TGCGCCAGCAGCCTGGACAGGGCGGGAAGTTCAGAGACCCAGTACTTC.

Regarding this clone: Other DNA sequences in the same sample also yield this CDR3. The rearrangement uses TRBV2 and TRBJ1-1, with D perhaps TRBD1 (6 bases). V was pared by 3 bases and J by 1 base, with 6 bases between. In germline, CDR1 is SNHLY, CDR2 FYNNEI. This CDR3 has 13 residues. The CDR3 spells CASSDRGNTEAFF. The CDR3 bases are TGTGCCAGCAGTGACAGGGGGAACACTGAAGCTTTCTTT. Full variable domain (missing parts from reference TRBV2 and TRBJ1-1): EPEVTQTPSHQVTQMGQEVILRCVPISNHLYFYWYRQILGQKVEFLVSFYNNEISEKSEIFDDQFSVERPDGSNFTLKIRSTKLEDSAMYFCASSDRGNTEAFFGQGTRLTVV.

The chain employs TRBV7-2 and TRBJ2-7; possibly TRBD2 for D (5 bases). V was trimmed by 5 bases and J by 2 bases, leaving 19 bases between them. Germline V gives CDR1 SGHTA, CDR2 FQGNSA. CDR3 size: 16 residues. The CDR3, as DNA: TGTGCCAGCAGCACTCCGATATGGACTGTACCCTACGAGCAGTACTTC. It specifies CASSTPIWTVPYEQYF.

This clone appeared once. The rearrangement links TRBV5-1 to TRBJ2-7; the match to TRBD2 covers 7 bases. V was pared by 0 bases and J by 2 bases, with 5 bases of the junction left unmatched. The CDR3 contains 15 residues. The V gene's germline CDR1 is SGHRS and CDR2 YFSETQ. CDR3 region: CASSLDSRGTYEQYF. For the CDR3, the DNA is TGCGCCAGCAGCTTGGACTCGCGGGGGACCTACGAGCAGTACTTC. Filled out from reference TRBV5-1 and TRBJ2-7, the complete variable domain reads KAGVTQTPRYLIKTRGQQVTLSCSPISGHRSVSWYQQTPGQGLQFLFEYFSETQRNKGNFPGRFSGRQFSNSRSEMNVSTLELGDSALYLCASSLDSRGTYEQYFGPGTRLTVT.

This clone appeared a single time. This chain joins TRBV11-2 and TRBJ2-5, with TRBD2 matching 7 bases. The V gene end was trimmed by 5 bases and the J gene end by 3 bases; junction bases not matched to a gene: 6. The CDR3 length is 14 residues. Per germline, CDR1 SGHAT and CDR2 FQNNGV. The CDR3 DNA reads TGTGCCAGCAGCACCGGGACTACAGAAGAGACCCAGTACTTC. Amino acids: CASSTGTTEETQYF.

The CDR3 DNA is TGTGCCAGCAGCTTATTAGGGGGGGCTGGAGAGACCCAGTACTTC. As protein: CASSLLGGAGETQYF. The chain has TRBV7-3 and TRBJ2-5, with D possibly TRBD2 on 7 matching bases. V was pared by 2 bases and J by 4 bases, with 14 bases between. This CDR3 spans 15 amino acids. Germline V gene data show CDR1 as SGHTA and CDR2 as FQGTGA.